Reported below is one T cell receptor (beta chain). Its antigen is not identified. The CDR3 covers 15 residues. V shed 3 bases, J shed 4 bases, and the junction held 5 bases outside the gene matches. Germline CDR1 reads SEHNR; CDR2 reads FQNEAQ (reference sequence). The PCR employed 60 Vbeta primers together with 13 Jbeta primers. Produced via immunoSEQ multiplex PCR; TCRdb's table is partial and in-frame only. This table has 150,000 to 200,000 clones, 83% appearing once. The entry originates in a study of cytomegalovirus exposure and HLA in healthy donors. Broader study findings: Per a later analysis, 15,000 to 20,000 TCR beta sequences showed association with HLA alleles at 0.05 false discovery rate. In an earlier analysis, in several hundred donors, most V segments appeared productive either ~87% or ~30% of the time.

Source material: PBMCs. J is TRBJ2-3 and V is TRBV7-9; 9 positions match TRBD1. This receptor was obtained from a man in his fifties in good health and CMV-seronegative. CDR3 nucleotide sequence: TGTGCCAGCAGCTTCAGGACAGGGGTCGCAGATACGCAGTATTTT. Translated: CASSFRTGVADTQYF.